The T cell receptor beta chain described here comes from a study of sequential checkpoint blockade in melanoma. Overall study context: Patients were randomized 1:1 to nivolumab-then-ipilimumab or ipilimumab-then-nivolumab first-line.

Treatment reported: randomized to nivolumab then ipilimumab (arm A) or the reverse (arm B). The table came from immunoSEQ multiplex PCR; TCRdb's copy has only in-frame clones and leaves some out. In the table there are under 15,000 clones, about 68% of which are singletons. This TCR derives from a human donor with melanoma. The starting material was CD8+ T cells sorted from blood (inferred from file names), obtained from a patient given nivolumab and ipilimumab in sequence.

CDR3 DNA sequence: TGTGCCACCGGGACTAGCGGGAGCTCCTACGAGCAGTACTTC. As protein: CATGTSGSSYEQYF. This chain connects TRBV19 to TRBJ2-7; 14 positions agree with TRBD2. This CDR3 is built from 14 residues. Germline V gene data show CDR1 as LNHDA and CDR2 as SQIVND (reference sequence). The V segment lost 10 bases and the J segment 0 bases; nucleotides outside the gene matches: 2.